A single sample is the source of the 7 T cell receptor beta chains below, sequenced in a study of cytomegalovirus exposure and HLA in healthy donors. Primers for the PCR totalled 60 Vbeta and 13 Jbeta. TCRdb keeps only in-frame clones here, not all; method: immunoSEQ multiplex PCR. Among around 130,000 clones listed, 84% were seen once. The sequencing sample was made of PBMCs. The receptor source for this set is a man between 45 and 60 years old in good health and CMV-seronegative.

The chain combines TRBV30 with TRBJ1-1, with 10 bases lining up with TRBD1. V shed 0 bases, J shed 11 bases, and the junction held 3 bases outside the gene matches. CDR3 length: 12 amino acids. The germline CDR1 and CDR2 sequences are GTSNPN and SVGIG (reference sequence). The CDR3 DNA reads as TGTGCCTGGAGTGTAGGGACAGGGGTTGCTTTCTTT. Protein product: CAWSVGTGVAFF.

The rearrangement uses TRBV19 and TRBJ2-5; 8 nucleotides agree with TRBD1. Germline CDR1 LNHDA, CDR2 SQIVND (reference sequence). The CDR3 runs to 14 residues. The V segment lost 6 bases and the J segment 5 bases; nucleotides outside the gene matches: 8. In nucleotides, the CDR3 is TGTGCCAGTAGCCCACCCAGGGGGCGGGAGACCCAGTACTTC. It specifies CASSPPRGRETQYF.

V and J are TRBV19 and TRBJ1-1, with 8 bases lining up with TRBD1. This CDR3 is 13 amino acids long. Germline-derived CDR1 and CDR2 are LNHDA and SQIVND (reference sequence). J was trimmed by 5 bases and V by 9 bases; bases with no gene match: 8. The CDR3 sequence is CASQDRVRTEAFF. Here the CDR3 DNA reads TGTGCCAGCCAGGACAGGGTTCGGACTGAAGCTTTCTTT.

J is TRBJ1-1 and V is TRBV4-1; tentatively, D is TRBD1 (5 bases). The V end lost 4 bases, the J end lost 1 base, and 7 bases lay between the germline ends. CDR1 is MGHRA and CDR2 is YSYEKL in the germline V gene. This CDR3 has 13 amino acids. CDR3 in DNA: TGCGCCAGCAGCCCCACAGGGAACACTGAAGCTTTCTTT. Protein product: CASSPTGNTEAFF.

The chain carries TRBV2 and TRBJ2-5, with D uncertain. The DNA matches TRBJ2-7 better at its end, which makes the J call doubtful. Germline V CDR1 and CDR2: SNHLY, FYNNEI. There are 13 residues in the CDR3. Here the CDR3 DNA reads TGTGCCAGCAGTGTGGCTAGGATCGACGAGCAGTACTTC. Translating gives CASSVARIDEQYF.

The chain combines TRBV25-1 with TRBJ2-7, with 11 positions matching TRBD1. The junction had 6 bases not matched to a gene; V was cut back by 3 bases and J by 5 bases. In germline, CDR1 is MGHDK, CDR2 SYGVNS. The CDR3 sequence is 15 residues long. CDR3 region: CASSEAGTGGNEQYF. The DNA of the CDR3 is TGTGCCAGCAGTGAGGCCGGGACAGGGGGGAACGAGCAGTACTTC.

The chain links TRBV5-1 to TRBJ2-7; 8 bases are shared with TRBD1. Losses at the gene ends were 2 bases for V and 1 base for J; bases not matched to a gene: 2. There are 14 residues in the CDR3. The germline V gene has CDR1 SGHRS and CDR2 YFSETQ. CDR3 in DNA: TGCGCCAGCAGCTTCACAGGGGGATCCTACGAGCAGTACTTC. It codes for CASSFTGGSYEQYF.